The 32 T cell receptor beta chains given below trace back to one sample, sequenced in a study of T-cell reconstitution after alpha-beta-depleted transplantation in children. The TCRbeta library incorporated unique molecular identifiers. TCRdb itself ran the PCR reads through MiXCR, one entry per CDR3 protein. This sample has about 540,000 distinct CDR3 sequences; approximately 20% occur once, and the top ten carry 2.5% to 4%. This specimen consisted of PBMCs from the stem cell graft donor, obtained from the stem cell graft. The receptors here all came from a human donor who donated a stem cell graft to a child with acute lymphoblastic leukemia.

The sample holds a few counts of this clonotype. V is TRBV20-1 and J is TRBJ1-5, with 9 bases lining up with TRBD1. J was trimmed by 9 bases and V by 4 bases; bases with no gene match: 10. Germline V gene sequence: CDR1 DFQATT, CDR2 SNEGSKA (reference sequence). This CDR3 has 14 amino acids. The CDR3 spells CSATTGGGHLPQHF. Here the CDR3 DNA reads TGCAGTGCTACAACAGGGGGCGGTCATTTGCCCCAGCATTTT.

In its sample, this clonotype was seen a few times. V is TRBV28 and J is TRBJ1-2; 9 bases are shared with TRBD1. Germline CDR1 MDHEN, CDR2 SYDVKM. CDR3 length: 13 residues. The ends lost 5 bases at V and 6 bases at J; junction bases unmatched: 4. The CDR3 protein is CASSLRTGDGYTF. In DNA form, the CDR3 reads TGTGCCAGCAGTCTCCGGACAGGGGATGGCTACACCTTC.

In the case of this clonotype: One end of the junction is discordant with germline, which a read error may explain. The chain employs TRBV3-1 and TRBJ2-2, with 8 bases lining up with TRBD1. In germline, CDR1 is LGHDT, CDR2 YNNKEL (reference sequence). The CDR3 spans 15 residues. The CDR3: CASSPYRGNPGELFF. Here the CDR3 DNA reads TGTGCCAGCAGCCCATACAGGGGGAACCCCGGGGAGCTGTTTTTT.

The V call is TRBV12-3 or TRBV12-4, the J call TRBJ2-2; D is ambiguous. The V end lost 6 bases, the J end lost 6 bases, and 8 bases lay between the germline ends. This CDR3 has 12 amino acids. As DNA, the CDR3 is TGTGCCAGCAGCCCTGCGGCCGGGGAGCTGTTTTTT. Protein product: CASSPAAGELFF.

The V and J genes are TRBV6-1 and TRBJ2-3; the match to TRBD2 covers 10 bases. Per the germline V gene, CDR1 is MNHNS and CDR2 is SASEGT. The CDR3 loop spans 14 amino acids. The V gene end was trimmed by 8 bases and the J gene end by 5 bases; junction bases not matched to a gene: 7. This chain's CDR3 is CASVKREGGDTQYF. The DNA for the CDR3 is TGTGCCAGCGTCAAGCGGGAGGGAGGAGATACGCAGTATTTT.

In its sample, this clonotype was seen a few times. The J gene is TRBJ1-3, the V gene TRBV29-1, with TRBD1 matching over 7 bases. CDR1 and CDR2 (germline): SQVTM, ANQGSEA. This CDR3 region has 14 residues. V trimming: 3 bases; J trimming: 4 bases; junction bases outside the gene matches: 6. The DNA of the CDR3 is TGCAGCGTTGAGTTGAGGGGGCAAGGAAACACCATATATTTT. This translates into CSVELRGQGNTIYF. Filled out from reference TRBV29-1 and TRBJ1-3, the complete variable domain reads SAVISQKPSRDICQRGTSLTIQCQVDSQVTMMFWYRQQPGQSLTLIATANQGSEATYESGFVIDKFPISRPNLTFSTLTVSNMSPEDSSIYLCSVELRGQGNTIYFGEGSWLTVV.

This clonotype was seen only a few times. J is TRBJ1-2 and V is TRBV7-9; D not certain. CDR3 size: 13 residues. The ends were cut back, 3 bases at V and 3 bases at J, with 8 bases in the middle. Germline lookup yields CDR1 SEHNR and CDR2 FQNEAQ (reference sequence). The CDR3 coding sequence is TGTGCCAGCAGCTTGGGGAACGACTATGGCTACACCTTC. As protein: CASSLGNDYGYTF. The full variable domain, its missing parts supplied by reference TRBV7-9 and TRBJ1-2, is DTGVSQNPRHKITKRGQNVTFRCDPISEHNRLYWYRQTLGQGPEFLTYFQNEAQLEKSRLLSDRFSAERPKGSFSTLEIQRTEQGDSAMYLCASSLGNDYGYTFGSGTRLTVV.

The chain links TRBV11-2 to TRBJ2-7, with unresolved D. Germline CDR1 is SGHAT and CDR2 is FQNNGV. CDR3 length: 15 residues. Deletions cut 5 bases from V and 2 bases from J, with 16 bases between. CDR3 nucleotide sequence: TGTGCCAGCAGCCGCATCTGGCTAACTGCCTACGAGCAGTACTTC. Encoded protein: CASSRIWLTAYEQYF.

The J gene is TRBJ2-7, the V gene TRBV9; either TRBD1 or TRBD2 may supply D (5 bases each). This CDR3 is 13 amino acids long. Trimming cost V 7 bases and J 4 bases, with 15 bases left between them. CDR1 is SGDLS, CDR2 YYNGEE, per germline. In nucleotides, the CDR3 is TGTGCCAGCGGTCAGGTGGGGGATTACGAGCAGTACTTC. This encodes CASGQVGDYEQYF.

This chain uses TRBV6-4 with TRBJ2-1; 8 positions match TRBD1. Germline values: CDR1 MRHNA, CDR2 SNTAGT. CDR3 length equals 14 residues. Unmatched junction bases numbered 9, after V lost 6 bases and J lost 8 bases. The CDR3: CASSQGAPVDEQFF. CDR3 coding DNA: TGTGCCAGCAGCCAGGGGGCTCCTGTGGATGAGCAGTTCTTC.

The gene calls are TRBV15 and TRBJ2-1; TRBD2 matches 8 bases. The CDR3 has 16 residues. Germline CDR1 and CDR2: LNHNV and YYDKDF (reference sequence). V lost 2 bases, J lost 1 base, and 4 bases stayed unmatched. The DNA for the CDR3 is TGTGCCACCAGCAGATCCCGGGGGGGGTCCTACAATGAGCAGTTCTTC. Translation gives CATSRSRGGSYNEQFF.

This clonotype showed up just a few times. This sequence joins TRBV11-3 and TRBJ2-1; D is possibly TRBD2 (5 bases). V was trimmed by 5 bases and J by 8 bases, leaving 10 bases between them. Germline V CDR1 and CDR2: SGHNT, YENEEA. The CDR3 consists of 12 residues. CDR3 nucleotide sequence: TGTGCCAGCAGCCCGAGGGCCGATGAGCAGTTCTTC. Translating it yields CASSPRADEQFF.

This clonotype was seen only once. This chain links TRBV7-6 with TRBJ2-7, with D unresolved. CDR3 length: 14 amino acids. Between the trimmed V and J ends, which lost 2 bases and 6 bases, there was a span of 14 bases. Germline V gene data show CDR1 as SGHVS and CDR2 as FNYEAQ. The DNA of the CDR3 is TGTGCCAGCAGCTTATCCAGCCTCCCAGGCGAGCAGTACTTC. It is translated as CASSLSSLPGEQYF. Looking up the rest from reference TRBV7-6 and TRBJ2-7 gives the full variable domain: GAGVSQSPRYKVTKRGQDVALRCDPISGHVSLYWYRQALGQGPEFLTYFNYEAQQDKSGLPNDRFSAERPEGSISTLTIQRTEQRDSAMYRCASSLSSLPGEQYFGPGTRLTVT.

This chain connects TRBV4-1 to TRBJ2-7, with TRBD1 matching over 8 bases. Losses at the gene ends were 2 bases for V and 5 bases for J; bases not matched to a gene: 11. CDR1 and CDR2 (germline): MGHRA, YSYEKL. CDR3 length: 16 amino acids. CDR3 sequence reads: CASSQLGTGQGNEQYF. The CDR3 DNA reads as TGCGCCAGCAGCCAACTTGGAACTGGACAGGGAAACGAGCAGTACTTC.

V is TRBV19 and J is TRBJ1-1; D not certain. CDR1 LNHDA and CDR2 SQIVND come from the germline V gene (reference sequence). The CDR3 is 13 residues long. V gave up 3 bases and J gave up 5 bases, with 10 bases separating them. CDR3 protein: CASSMGRRTEAFF. CDR3 DNA sequence: TGTGCCAGTAGTATGGGCCGAAGGACTGAAGCTTTCTTT. Full variable domain (outside the CDR3, taken from reference TRBV19 and TRBJ1-1): DGGITQSPKYLFRKEGQNVTLSCEQNLNHDAMYWYRQDPGQGLRLIYYSQIVNDFQKGDIAEGYSVSREKKESFPLTVTSAQKNPTAFYLCASSMGRRTEAFFGQGTRLTVV.

This clonotype was seen a handful of times. The V call is TRBV20-1, the J call TRBJ1-2; D gene ambiguous. V lost 6 bases, J lost 5 bases, and 22 bases lay in between. CDR3 length: 15 amino acids. The germline V gene encodes CDR1 DFQATT and CDR2 SNEGSKA (reference sequence). CDR3 sequence: CSAHGSEGGWYGYTF. For the CDR3, the DNA is TGCAGTGCCCACGGCTCGGAGGGAGGGTGGTATGGCTACACCTTC.

This chain's CDR3 is CASWYTGGTEAFF. DNA of the CDR3: TGTGCCAGTTGGTACACCGGCGGCACTGAAGCTTTCTTT. V is TRBV2 and J is TRBJ1-1; D is undetermined. Trimming removed 9 bases from V and 4 bases from J, with 15 bases in between. This CDR3 is built from 13 residues. Germline CDR1 is SNHLY and CDR2 is FYNNEI. The full variable domain, with the rest looked up from reference TRBV2 and TRBJ1-1, is EPEVTQTPSHQVTQMGQEVILRCVPISNHLYFYWYRQILGQKVEFLVSFYNNEISEKSEIFDDQFSVERPDGSNFTLKIRSTKLEDSAMYFCASWYTGGTEAFFGQGTRLTVV.

This clonotype was seen a handful of times. The CDR3 sequence is CASSYSYSGSVLYEQYF. The CDR3 DNA reads as TGTGCCAGCAGTTATTCATATAGCGGGAGCGTACTCTACGAGCAGTACTTC. The rearrangement uses TRBV6-5 and TRBJ2-7; 9 bases fit TRBD2. The length of the CDR3 is 17 residues. The ends lost 3 bases at V and 3 bases at J; junction bases unmatched: 12. CDR1 is MNHEY and CDR2 is SVGAGI in the germline V gene.

The rearrangement joins TRBV12-3 or TRBV12-4 to TRBJ2-7; 14 nucleotides align to TRBD2. The CDR3 runs to 16 residues. The trim removed 5 bases at V and 5 bases at J, leaving 8 bases unmatched. The CDR3 nucleotides are TGTGCCAGCAGTGTGGGACTAGCGGGAGTTCGGGACGAGCAGTACTTC. As protein: CASSVGLAGVRDEQYF.

This clonotype was detected a few times. This chain connects TRBV7-2 to TRBJ1-2; 8 nucleotides align to TRBD1. The CDR3 is 15 amino acids. Germline V gives CDR1 SGHTA, CDR2 FQGNSA. Germline trimming cut 1 base from V and 8 bases from J; bases unmatched to any gene: 9. The CDR3 region has the DNA TGTGCCAGCAGCTTAGGGGTGACAGGGGCGCAAGGCTACACCTTC. Translation gives CASSLGVTGAQGYTF.

The CDR3 sequence: CSVEKVPDTQYF. The DNA of the CDR3 is TGCAGCGTTGAAAAGGTCCCAGATACGCAGTATTTT. The rearrangement uses TRBV29-1 and TRBJ2-3; D uncertain. CDR3 length: 12 residues. Germline values: CDR1 SQVTM, CDR2 ANQGSEA. V lost 2 bases and J 4 bases, leaving 7 bases between the germline ends.

This clonotype was counted between two and nine times. The chain combines TRBV20-1 with TRBJ2-3; TRBD1 might be the D (6 bases). Trimming removed 3 bases at V and 6 bases at J, with 13 bases between. This CDR3 comprises 13 residues. CDR1 is DFQATT, CDR2 SNEGSKA, per germline (reference sequence). CDR3 protein: CSARGSRGDTQYF. For the CDR3, the DNA is TGCAGTGCTAGGGGCTCGAGGGGGGATACGCAGTATTTT.

The chain joins TRBV29-1 to TRBJ2-7; a possible D gene is TRBD1 (5 bases). CDR3 length: 11 residues. Germline CDR1 SQVTM, CDR2 ANQGSEA. V lost 3 bases to trimming and J lost 7 bases, with 10 bases between them. CDR3 nucleotides: TGCAGCGTTGAGGACACAGAAGAGCAGTACTTC. This gives the protein CSVEDTEEQYF.

This clonotype was observed a handful of times. The chain carries TRBV5-1 and TRBJ1-1; tentative D call: TRBD1 (6 bases). The CDR3 is 14 amino acids. The V gene lost 1 base and the J gene lost 4 bases, with 11 bases spanning the gap. Germline CDR1 SGHRS, CDR2 YFSETQ. CDR3: CASSLMRGGTEAFF. CDR3 DNA: TGCGCCAGCAGCTTGATGAGAGGGGGCACTGAAGCTTTCTTT.

This sequence joins TRBV3-1 and TRBJ2-1; the D gene is possibly TRBD1 (6 bases). CDR3 size: 16 residues. Germline values: CDR1 LGHDT, CDR2 YNNKEL (reference sequence). Trimming removed 1 base at V and 7 bases at J, with 17 bases between. CDR3: CASSQVTGPYENEQFF. CDR3 bases: TGTGCCAGCAGCCAAGTTACAGGGCCTTATGAGAATGAGCAGTTCTTC.

This clonotype was counted between two and nine times. The chain uses TRBV11-2 and TRBJ1-2; 8 bases are shared with TRBD1. V lost 7 bases, J lost 6 bases, and 16 bases stayed unmatched. This CDR3 contains 16 residues. Germline V gives CDR1 SGHAT, CDR2 FQNNGV. CDR3 loop: CASIKNSGGAGDGYTF. The CDR3 DNA is TGTGCCAGCATCAAAAACTCAGGGGGCGCGGGCGATGGCTACACCTTC.

This clonotype has a handful of counts. CDR3 nucleotide sequence: TGTGCCAGCAGCTTAGAGGGACTAGCGGTGACCACAGATACGCAGTATTTT. Translating gives CASSLEGLAVTTDTQYF. The genes are TRBV7-8 and TRBJ2-3, with 11 positions matching TRBD2. Per germline, CDR1 SGHVS and CDR2 FQNEAQ. This CDR3 has 17 residues. With V trimmed by 1 base and J by 2 bases, 5 bases remained unmatched.

This clonotype has just a few counts. The chain uses TRBV4-1 and TRBJ2-1, with TRBD2 as a possible D gene (6 bases). Germline V gene lookup returns CDR1 MGHRA and CDR2 YSYEKL. The CDR3 has 17 residues. V gave up 4 bases and J gave up 0 bases, with 16 bases separating them. The CDR3 protein is CASSRLYSRDSYNEQFF. In DNA, the CDR3 is TGCGCCAGCAGCCGCCTTTATTCGCGGGACTCCTACAATGAGCAGTTCTTC.

The chain recombines TRBV5-1 with TRBJ2-1; no firm D call. V lost 0 bases and J 10 bases, leaving 8 bases between the germline ends. Germline V gives CDR1 SGHRS, CDR2 YFSETQ. The CDR3 loop spans 12 amino acids. The CDR3 is CASSLVGREQFF. Written as DNA, the CDR3 is TGCGCCAGCAGCTTGGTCGGTCGGGAGCAGTTCTTC.

This clonotype was seen only a few times. This chain connects TRBV20-1 to TRBJ2-3, with 10 bases that match TRBD2. Germline CDR1 DFQATT, CDR2 SNEGSKA (reference sequence). This CDR3 contains 17 residues. The J segment lost 2 bases and the V segment lost 3 bases, leaving 11 bases of the junction unmatched. The CDR3 DNA follows: TGCAGTGCTAGGGGGCTCGACGGACTAGCGGTCACAGATACGCAGTATTTT. Encoded protein: CSARGLDGLAVTDTQYF.

The chain carries TRBV7-9 and TRBJ1-1; perhaps TRBD1 as D (5 bases). Trimming pared 5 bases from V and 3 bases from J, leaving 16 bases between. The CDR3 contains 15 residues. Germline CDR1 reads SEHNR; CDR2 reads FQNEAQ (reference sequence). The CDR3, as DNA: TGTGCCAGCAGCCCAGGGATCCGGGGGGACACTGAAGCTTTCTTT. Amino acid sequence: CASSPGIRGDTEAFF. The full variable domain, completed using reference TRBV7-9 and TRBJ1-1, is DTGVSQNPRHKITKRGQNVTFRCDPISEHNRLYWYRQTLGQGPEFLTYFQNEAQLEKSRLLSDRFSAERPKGSFSTLEIQRTEQGDSAMYLCASSPGIRGDTEAFFGQGTRLTVV.

The chain combines TRBV5-1 with TRBJ2-7, with TRBD1 as a possible D gene (6 bases). V lost 4 bases and J 1 base, leaving 15 bases between the germline ends. Germline CDR1 and CDR2: SGHRS and YFSETQ. This CDR3 is 15 amino acids long. This CDR3 reads CASSLVTGLSYEQYF. Written as DNA, the CDR3 is TGCGCCAGCAGCCTCGTGACAGGTCTGTCCTACGAGCAGTACTTC.